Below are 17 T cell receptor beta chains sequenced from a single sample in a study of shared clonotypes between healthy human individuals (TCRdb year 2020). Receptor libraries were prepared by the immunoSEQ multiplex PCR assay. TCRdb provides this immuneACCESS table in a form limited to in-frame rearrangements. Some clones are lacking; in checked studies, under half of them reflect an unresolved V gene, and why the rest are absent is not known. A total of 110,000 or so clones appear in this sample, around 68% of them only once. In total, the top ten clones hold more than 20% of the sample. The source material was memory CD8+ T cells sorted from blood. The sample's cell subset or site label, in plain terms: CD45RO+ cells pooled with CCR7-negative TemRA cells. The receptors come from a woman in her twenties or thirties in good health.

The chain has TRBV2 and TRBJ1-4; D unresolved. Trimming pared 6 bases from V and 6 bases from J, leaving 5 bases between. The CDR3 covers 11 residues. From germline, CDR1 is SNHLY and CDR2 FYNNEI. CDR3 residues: CASRGDEKLFF. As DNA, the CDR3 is TGTGCCAGCAGGGGTGATGAAAAACTGTTTTTT. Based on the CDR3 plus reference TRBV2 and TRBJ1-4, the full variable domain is EPEVTQTPSHQVTQMGQEVILRCVPISNHLYFYWYRQILGQKVEFLVSFYNNEISEKSEIFDDQFSVERPDGSNFTLKIRSTKLEDSAMYFCASRGDEKLFFGSGTQLSVL.

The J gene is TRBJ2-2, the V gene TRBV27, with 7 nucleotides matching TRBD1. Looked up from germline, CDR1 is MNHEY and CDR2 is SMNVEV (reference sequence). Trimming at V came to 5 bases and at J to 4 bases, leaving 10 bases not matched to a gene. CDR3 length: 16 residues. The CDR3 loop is CASSQLDRCFTGELFF. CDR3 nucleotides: TGTGCCAGCAGTCAACTGGACAGGTGTTTCACCGGGGAGCTGTTTTTT.

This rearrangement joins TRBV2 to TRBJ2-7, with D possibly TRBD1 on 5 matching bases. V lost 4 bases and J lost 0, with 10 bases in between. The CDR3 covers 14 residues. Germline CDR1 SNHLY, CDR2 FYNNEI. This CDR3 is CASSVGVSSYEQYF. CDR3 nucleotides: TGTGCCAGCAGTGTAGGGGTGAGCTCCTACGAGCAGTACTTC.

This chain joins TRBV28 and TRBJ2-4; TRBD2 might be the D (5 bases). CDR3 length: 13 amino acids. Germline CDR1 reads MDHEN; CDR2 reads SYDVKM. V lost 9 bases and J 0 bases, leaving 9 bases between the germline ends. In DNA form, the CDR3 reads TGTGCCAGAGCGGTCTTAGCCAAAAACATTCAGTACTTC. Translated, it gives CARAVLAKNIQYF.

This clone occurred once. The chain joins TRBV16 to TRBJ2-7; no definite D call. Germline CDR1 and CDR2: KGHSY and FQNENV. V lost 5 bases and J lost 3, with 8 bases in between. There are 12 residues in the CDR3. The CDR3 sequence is CASSLTGYEQYF. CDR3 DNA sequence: TGTGCCAGCAGCTTAACCGGCTACGAGCAGTACTTC.

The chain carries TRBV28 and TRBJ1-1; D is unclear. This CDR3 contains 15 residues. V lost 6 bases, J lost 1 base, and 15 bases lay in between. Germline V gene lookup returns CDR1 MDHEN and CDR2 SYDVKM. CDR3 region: CASSPRLTPNTEAFF. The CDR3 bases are TGTGCCAGCAGCCCTCGACTTACACCGAACACTGAAGCTTTCTTT.

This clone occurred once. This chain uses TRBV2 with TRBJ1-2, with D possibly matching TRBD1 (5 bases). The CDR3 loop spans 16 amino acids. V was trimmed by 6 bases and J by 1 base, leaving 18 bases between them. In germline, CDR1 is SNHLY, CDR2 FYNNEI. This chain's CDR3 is CASSASPETVNYGYTF. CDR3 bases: TGTGCCAGCAGCGCAAGCCCTGAGACAGTTAACTATGGCTACACCTTC.

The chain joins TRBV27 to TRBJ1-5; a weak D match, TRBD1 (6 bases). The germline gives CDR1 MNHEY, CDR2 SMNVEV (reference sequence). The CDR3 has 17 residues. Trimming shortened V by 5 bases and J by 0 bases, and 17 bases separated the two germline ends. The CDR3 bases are TGTGCCAGCAGTCCGGATCCTACAGGGCATAGCAATCAGCCCCAGCATTTT. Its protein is CASSPDPTGHSNQPQHF.

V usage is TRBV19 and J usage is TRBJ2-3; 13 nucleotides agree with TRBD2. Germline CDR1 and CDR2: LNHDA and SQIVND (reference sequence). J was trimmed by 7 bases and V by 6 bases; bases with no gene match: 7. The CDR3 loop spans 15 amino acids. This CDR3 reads CASSLTSGRRHTQYF. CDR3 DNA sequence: TGTGCCAGTAGCCTGACTAGCGGGAGGCGGCATACGCAGTATTTT. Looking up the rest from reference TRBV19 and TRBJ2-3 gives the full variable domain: DGGITQSPKYLFRKEGQNVTLSCEQNLNHDAMYWYRQDPGQGLRLIYYSQIVNDFQKGDIAEGYSVSREKKESFPLTVTSAQKNPTAFYLCASSLTSGRRHTQYFGPGTRLTVL.

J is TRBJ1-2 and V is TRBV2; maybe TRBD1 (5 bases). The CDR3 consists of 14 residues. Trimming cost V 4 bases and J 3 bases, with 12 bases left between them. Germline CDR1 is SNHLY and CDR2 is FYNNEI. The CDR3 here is CASSVKGRDYGYTF. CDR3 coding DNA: TGTGCCAGCAGTGTGAAGGGGCGGGACTATGGCTACACCTTC.

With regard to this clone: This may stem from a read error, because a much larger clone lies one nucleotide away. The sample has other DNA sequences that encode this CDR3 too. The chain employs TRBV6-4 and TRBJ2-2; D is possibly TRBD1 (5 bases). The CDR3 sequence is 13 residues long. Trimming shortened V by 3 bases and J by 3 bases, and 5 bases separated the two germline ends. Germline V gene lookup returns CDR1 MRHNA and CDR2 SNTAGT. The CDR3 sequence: CASSEGDTGELFF. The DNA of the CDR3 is TGTGCCAGCAGTGAAGGGGACACCGGGGAGCTGTTTTTT.

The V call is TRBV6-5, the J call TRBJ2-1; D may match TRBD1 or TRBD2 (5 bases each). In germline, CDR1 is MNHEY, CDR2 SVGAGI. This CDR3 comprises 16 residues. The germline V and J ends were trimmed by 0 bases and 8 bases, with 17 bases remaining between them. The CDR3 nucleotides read TGTGCCAGCAGTTACTCTCGGGTGACAGTGGAGGATGAGCAGTTCTTC. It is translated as CASSYSRVTVEDEQFF.

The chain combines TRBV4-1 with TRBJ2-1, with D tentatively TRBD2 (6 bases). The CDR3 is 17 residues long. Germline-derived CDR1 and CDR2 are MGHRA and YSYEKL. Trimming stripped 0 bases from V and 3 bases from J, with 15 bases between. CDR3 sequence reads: CASSQEGGIDIYNEQFF. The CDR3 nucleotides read TGCGCCAGCAGCCAAGAGGGGGGAATCGACATCTACAATGAGCAGTTCTTC.

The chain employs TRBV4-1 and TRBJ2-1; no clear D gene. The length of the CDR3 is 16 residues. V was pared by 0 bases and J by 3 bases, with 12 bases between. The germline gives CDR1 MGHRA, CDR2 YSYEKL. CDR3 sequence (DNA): TGCGCCAGCAGCCAAGATGTTTTGTTACACTACAATGAGCAGTTCTTC. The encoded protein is CASSQDVLLHYNEQFF.

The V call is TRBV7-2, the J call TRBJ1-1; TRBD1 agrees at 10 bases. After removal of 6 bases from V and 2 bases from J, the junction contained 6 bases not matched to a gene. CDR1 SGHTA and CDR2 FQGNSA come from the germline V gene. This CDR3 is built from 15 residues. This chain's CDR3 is CASRSRQGANTEAFF. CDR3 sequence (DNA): TGTGCCAGCAGATCCAGACAGGGGGCAAACACTGAAGCTTTCTTT.

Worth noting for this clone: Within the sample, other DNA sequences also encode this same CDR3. This chain's CDR3 is CASSLVQGAYGYTF. The CDR3 DNA reads as TGTGCCAGCAGCTTAGTACAGGGGGCATATGGCTACACCTTC. The J gene is TRBJ1-2, the V gene TRBV11-2; 9 bases match TRBD1. This CDR3 is 14 amino acids long. Germline CDR1 is SGHAT and CDR2 is FQNNGV. With V trimmed by 1 base and J by 5 bases, 2 bases remained unmatched.

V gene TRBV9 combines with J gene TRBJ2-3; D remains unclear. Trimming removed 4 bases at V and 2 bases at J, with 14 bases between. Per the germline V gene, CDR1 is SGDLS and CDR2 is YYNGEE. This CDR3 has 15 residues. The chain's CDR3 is CASSSPFPFTDTQYF. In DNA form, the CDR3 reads TGTGCCAGCAGCTCCCCATTCCCTTTCACAGATACGCAGTATTTT.